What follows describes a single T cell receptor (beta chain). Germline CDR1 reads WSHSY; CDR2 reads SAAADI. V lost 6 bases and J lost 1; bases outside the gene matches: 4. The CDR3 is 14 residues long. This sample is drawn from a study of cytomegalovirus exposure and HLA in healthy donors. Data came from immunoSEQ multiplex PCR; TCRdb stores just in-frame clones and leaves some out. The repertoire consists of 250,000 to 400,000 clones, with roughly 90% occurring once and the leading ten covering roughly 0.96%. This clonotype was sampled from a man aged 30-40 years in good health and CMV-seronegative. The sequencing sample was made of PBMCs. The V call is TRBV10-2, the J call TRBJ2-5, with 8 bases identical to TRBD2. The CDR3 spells CASSRSGGQETQYF. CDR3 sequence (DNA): TGCGCCAGCAGCCGGAGCGGGGGCCAAGAGACCCAGTACTTC.